The 23 T cell receptor beta chains presented below share a single source sample, sequenced in a study of blood T cells in healthy people across ages. Sample-barcoded 5' priming and a J-beta primer mix drove a second PCR of roughly 7 to 11 cycles. TCRdb re-derived calls from the 5' RACE reads in MiXCR, one entry per CDR3 protein. The sample has hundreds of thousands of distinct CDR3 sequences; about half are singletons. The sample comprised blood. The receptors here all came from a woman in her sixties or seventies in good health.

This clonotype has only a few counts. CDR3 nucleotides: TGTGCCAGCAGCCAAGGTGGGACAAAAGTCAGCGAGCAGTACTTC. Translating gives CASSQGGTKVSEQYF. The chain carries TRBV3-1 and TRBJ2-7; tentative D call: TRBD1 (6 bases). Trimming took off 1 base at V and 6 bases at J, with 16 bases between the two ends. The germline gives CDR1 LGHDT, CDR2 YNNKEL (reference sequence). The CDR3 has 15 amino acids.

This clonotype was observed many times. V and J are TRBV7-2 and TRBJ2-3; no clear D. Germline values: CDR1 SGHTA, CDR2 FQGNSA. There are 13 residues in the CDR3. V lost 1 base and J 1 base, leaving 3 bases between the germline ends. CDR3 coding DNA: TGTGCCAGCAGCTTAGAACGCACAGATACGCAGTATTTT. As protein: CASSLERTDTQYF.

This clonotype was recorded a few times. The gene calls are TRBV7-9 and TRBJ2-7, with D tentatively TRBD1 (6 bases). The length of the CDR3 is 13 residues. Germline V gene data show CDR1 as SEHNR and CDR2 as FQNEAQ (reference sequence). V gave up 7 bases and J gave up 1 base, with 11 bases separating them. The CDR3 DNA reads TGTGCCAGCACTCGGGACACATCCTACGAGCAGTACTTC. It yields the protein CASTRDTSYEQYF.

V and J are TRBV11-2 and TRBJ2-7; D is unresolved. V was shortened by 4 bases and J by 1 base, with 14 bases between the two germline ends. Germline loops: CDR1 SGHAT, CDR2 FQNNGV. The CDR3 runs to 15 residues. The CDR3 coding sequence is TGTGCCAGCAGCTCTAGAGGACGGGCATCCTACGAGCAGTACTTC. As protein: CASSSRGRASYEQYF. Together with reference TRBV11-2 and TRBJ2-7, the CDR3 gives the full variable domain: EAGVAQSPRYKIIEKRQSVAFWCNPISGHATLYWYQQILGQGPKLLIQFQNNGVVDDSQLPKDRFSAERLKGVDSTLKIQPAKLEDSAVYLCASSSRGRASYEQYFGPGTRLTVT.

V and J are TRBV20-1 and TRBJ1-1, with D tentatively TRBD1 (6 bases). Germline CDR1 DFQATT, CDR2 SNEGSKA (reference sequence). The germline V and J ends were trimmed by 2 bases and 10 bases, with 17 bases remaining between them. The CDR3 extends over 13 amino acids. The CDR3 is CSARSAGGGGAFF. CDR3 DNA: TGCAGTGCTAGATCCGCGGGGGGCGGAGGAGCTTTCTTT.

The chain joins TRBV9 to TRBJ2-7; 9 bases are shared with TRBD1. Germline-derived CDR1 and CDR2 are SGDLS and YYNGEE. Trimming at V came to 4 bases and at J to 5 bases, leaving 4 bases not matched to a gene. There are 13 residues in the CDR3. This CDR3 reads CASSSDRGHEQYF. As DNA, the CDR3 is TGTGCCAGCAGCTCGGACAGGGGCCACGAGCAGTACTTC.

V gene TRBV5-1 combines with J gene TRBJ2-3; possibly TRBD1 or TRBD2 for D (6 bases each). The germline CDR1 and CDR2 sequences are SGHRS and YFSETQ. V lost 0 bases to trimming and J lost 3 bases, with 14 bases between them. The CDR3 runs 16 residues. CDR3 coding DNA: TGCGCCAGCAGCTTGGCCCTGACAGGAGGGACAGATACGCAGTATTTT. Its translation: CASSLALTGGTDTQYF.

The chain employs TRBV30 and TRBJ2-3; a possible D gene is TRBD1 (5 bases). This CDR3 has 13 residues. Germline V CDR1 and CDR2: GTSNPN, SVGIG (reference sequence). CDR3 amino acids: CAWRTPRTDTQYF. The CDR3 DNA follows: TGTGCATGGCGGACACCCCGCACAGATACGCAGTATTTT.

This clonotype was seen only a few times. The CDR3 loop is CASSPVVAGAYEQYF. CDR3 coding DNA: TGTGCCAGCAGTCCGGTGGTAGCGGGAGCCTACGAGCAGTACTTC. The V call is TRBV7-2, the J call TRBJ2-7; TRBD2 aligns across 9 bases. The CDR3 loop spans 15 amino acids. The germline V gene has CDR1 SGHTA and CDR2 FQGNSA. The J segment lost 2 bases and the V segment lost 6 bases, leaving 8 bases of the junction unmatched.

V and J are TRBV24-1 and TRBJ1-2; D might be TRBD1 (5 bases). Looked up from germline, CDR1 is KGHDR and CDR2 is SFDVKD. Between the trimmed V and J ends, which lost 5 bases and 6 bases, there was a span of 15 bases. The CDR3 is 14 amino acids. The CDR3 here is CATSAGRGWDGYTF. The CDR3 bases are TGTGCCACCAGTGCCGGACGGGGGTGGGATGGCTACACCTTC.

This clonotype was seen only once. The chain is built from TRBV5-1 and TRBJ1-2; 10 positions agree with TRBD1. V trimming: 3 bases; J trimming: 6 bases; junction bases outside the gene matches: 11. The V gene's germline CDR1 is SGHRS and CDR2 YFSETQ. The CDR3 spans 16 residues. The CDR3 nucleotides read TGCGCCAGCAGCTCAACGGGACAGGGGAGGATGCATGGCTACACCTTC. It yields the protein CASSSTGQGRMHGYTF. The full variable domain, completed using reference TRBV5-1 and TRBJ1-2, is KAGVTQTPRYLIKTRGQQVTLSCSPISGHRSVSWYQQTPGQGLQFLFEYFSETQRNKGNFPGRFSGRQFSNSRSEMNVSTLELGDSALYLCASSSTGQGRMHGYTFGSGTRLTVV.

This clonotype was detected only once. In nucleotides, the CDR3 is TGCAGTGCGGACAGGGAAGACGAGCAGTACTTC. Translated, it gives CSADREDEQYF. The chain has TRBV20-1 and TRBJ2-5; 8 positions agree with TRBD1. The J call may be wrong; the DNA end is better matched by TRBJ2-7. The germline V gene encodes CDR1 DFQATT and CDR2 SNEGSKA (reference sequence). This CDR3 is built from 11 residues.

The chain couples TRBV5-1 to TRBJ1-3; unclear D gene. V was cut by 2 bases and J by 2 bases, with 14 bases left in between. The CDR3 loop spans 16 amino acids. Germline lookup yields CDR1 SGHRS and CDR2 YFSETQ. CDR3 in amino acids: CASSLQPERTGNTIYF. CDR3 DNA: TGCGCCAGCAGCTTACAACCGGAGCGAACTGGAAACACCATATATTTT. Full variable domain (remainder filled in from reference TRBV5-1 and TRBJ1-3): KAGVTQTPRYLIKTRGQQVTLSCSPISGHRSVSWYQQTPGQGLQFLFEYFSETQRNKGNFPGRFSGRQFSNSRSEMNVSTLELGDSALYLCASSLQPERTGNTIYFGEGSWLTVV.

This clonotype was picked up many times. The chain carries TRBV7-9 and TRBJ1-5, with a tentative D call TRBD1 (6 bases). CDR3 size: 15 residues. Trimming shortened V by 6 bases and J by 5 bases, and 17 bases separated the two germline ends. Germline V gene lookup returns CDR1 SEHNR and CDR2 FQNEAQ (reference sequence). The CDR3 loop is CASSSAEGGDQPQHF. The CDR3, as DNA: TGTGCCAGCAGTTCAGCGGAGGGGGGGGATCAGCCCCAGCATTTT.

Turning to this clonotype: The junction differs from germline at one of its ends, possibly a read error. V gene TRBV6-5 combines with J gene TRBJ2-1; 7 bases map to TRBD2. CDR1 and CDR2 (germline): MNHEY, SVGAGI. CDR3 length: 16 residues. CDR3: CASSYFGGSSCNEQFF. Here the CDR3 DNA reads TGTGCCAGCAGTTACTTCGGGGGGAGTTCCTGCAATGAGCAGTTCTTC.

The chain has TRBV6-5 and TRBJ2-5; the match to TRBD1 covers 9 bases. The last part of the DNA fits TRBJ2-7 better; the J call may be wrong. This CDR3 spans 13 amino acids. CDR1 MNHEY and CDR2 SVGAGI come from the germline V gene. The chain's CDR3 is CASRTGGRDEQYF. The DNA for the CDR3 is TGTGCCAGCAGGACAGGGGGTCGCGACGAGCAGTACTTC.

In DNA, the CDR3 is TGCAGTGCTAGAGATCTGGGACAGGGTGCCTACGAGCAGTACTTC. Amino acids: CSARDLGQGAYEQYF. The chain joins TRBV20-1 to TRBJ2-7, with 9 bases that match TRBD1. V trimming: 0 bases; J trimming: 2 bases; junction bases outside the gene matches: 5. The CDR3 totals 15 residues. CDR1 DFQATT and CDR2 SNEGSKA come from the germline V gene (reference sequence).

The CDR3 is CVNSFLGGVLEQYF. The CDR3 coding sequence is TGTGTCAACAGCTTTCTGGGAGGGGTGCTCGAGCAGTACTTC. V gene TRBV5-7 combines with J gene TRBJ2-5; 7 nucleotides line up with TRBD2. The J call is uncertain, as TRBJ2-7 better fits the DNA end. TRBV5-7 carries the ORF label, with uncertain function. The length of the CDR3 is 14 residues.

The chain couples TRBV12-3 or TRBV12-4 to TRBJ2-7; tentatively, D is TRBD2 (5 bases). V was cut by 3 bases and J by 2 bases, with 11 bases left in between. The CDR3 runs to 14 residues. For the CDR3, the DNA is TGTGCCAGCAGTTTTGTAGCGAGGGCCTACGAGCAGTACTTC. As protein: CASSFVARAYEQYF.

This clonotype occurred a few times. The chain employs TRBV4-2 and TRBJ2-5; D not certain. Per germline, CDR1 LGHNA and CDR2 YNFKEQ. V lost 0 bases and J lost 4, with 9 bases in between. The CDR3 covers 14 residues. The CDR3 nucleotides read TGTGCCAGCAGCCAAGATGGTGAGGTAGAGACCCAGTACTTC. Its protein product is CASSQDGEVETQYF.

The rearrangement uses TRBV7-9 and TRBJ1-1; 7 bases align to TRBD1. J gave up 5 bases and V 3 bases, and 6 bases lay outside the gene matches. The germline V gene encodes CDR1 SEHNR and CDR2 FQNEAQ (reference sequence). CDR3 length equals 14 residues. Here the CDR3 reads CASSLGDRQTEAFF. The DNA of the CDR3 is TGTGCCAGCAGCTTGGGGGACAGACAAACTGAAGCTTTCTTT. The full variable domain, rest sourced from reference TRBV7-9 and TRBJ1-1, is DTGVSQNPRHKITKRGQNVTFRCDPISEHNRLYWYRQTLGQGPEFLTYFQNEAQLEKSRLLSDRFSAERPKGSFSTLEIQRTEQGDSAMYLCASSLGDRQTEAFFGQGTRLTVV.

This clonotype was seen a few times. This chain links TRBV12-3 or TRBV12-4 with TRBJ2-7; no firm D call. The V gene lost 5 bases and the J gene lost 1 base, with 9 bases spanning the gap. This CDR3 has 13 amino acids. CDR3 DNA sequence: TGTGCCAGCAGTACACAGCCATCCTACGAGCAGTACTTC. This sequence encodes CASSTQPSYEQYF.

This clonotype was observed a handful of times. The chain combines TRBV24-1 with TRBJ2-3; D unclear. Germline V lookup: CDR1 KGHDR, CDR2 SFDVKD. Trimming took 8 bases from V and 1 from J, leaving 12 bases between them. This CDR3 spans 14 amino acids. The CDR3 region is CATTSGEGTDTQYF. DNA of the CDR3: TGTGCCACCACCTCAGGCGAAGGCACAGATACGCAGTATTTT.